The 19 T cell receptor beta chains presented below share a single source sample, sequenced in a study of blood T cells in healthy people across ages. Using a J-beta primer mix together with a sample-barcoded 5' primer, a second PCR was run for about 7 to 12 cycles. One entry per CDR3 protein, called by TCRdb with MiXCR from the 5' RACE reads. The table has almost 1 million distinct CDR3 sequences, roughly 51% seen once. The specimen was blood. Source of these receptors: a woman aged 55-70 years in good health.

Ten or more counts support this clonotype. V is TRBV5-5 and J is TRBJ2-5; TRBD2 agrees at 8 bases. The germline CDR1 and CDR2 sequences are SGHKS and YYEKEE (reference sequence). The CDR3 runs to 15 residues. After removal of 3 bases from V and 5 bases from J, the junction contained 9 bases not matched to a gene. The CDR3 reads CASSSPAGEMETQYF. In DNA, the CDR3 is TGTGCCAGCAGCTCCCCAGCGGGAGAAATGGAGACCCAGTACTTC.

The V and J genes are TRBV12-3 or TRBV12-4 and TRBJ1-4, with D perhaps TRBD1 (6 bases). Trimming removed 2 bases from V and 3 bases from J, with 10 bases in between. This CDR3 contains 15 residues. This chain's CDR3 is CASSLSGASNEKLFF. DNA of the CDR3: TGTGCCAGCAGTTTATCGGGGGCCTCTAATGAAAAACTGTTTTTT.

The rearrangement uses TRBV4-1 and TRBJ2-7; possibly TRBD2 for D (5 bases). The CDR3 length is 19 residues. Per the germline V gene, CDR1 is MGHRA and CDR2 is YSYEKL. V dropped 0 bases and J dropped 6 bases, with 27 bases sitting between them. The CDR3 here is CASSQEGPNTGERVSEQYF. CDR3 coding DNA: TGCGCCAGCAGCCAAGAAGGCCCGAACACCGGGGAGCGAGTGAGCGAGCAGTACTTC.

The chain carries TRBV6-2 or TRBV6-3 and TRBJ2-6, with TRBD1 matching over 7 bases. In germline, CDR1 is MNHEY, CDR2 SVGEGT. Trimming removed 2 bases from V and 2 bases from J; junction bases left unmatched: 3. The CDR3 is made up of 16 amino acids. CDR3 loop: CASSYLQGAGANVLTF. The CDR3 DNA is TGTGCCAGCAGTTACCTGCAGGGGGCTGGGGCCAACGTCCTGACTTTC.

There are a few counts of this clonotype. J is TRBJ2-7 and V is TRBV28, with a weak D call TRBD2 (5 bases). V gave up 10 bases and J gave up 1 base, with 14 bases separating them. The CDR3 extends over 13 amino acids. Germline V CDR1 and CDR2: MDHEN, SYDVKM. This chain's CDR3 is CAIMPGYSYEQYF. For the CDR3, the DNA is TGTGCCATCATGCCGGGATATTCCTACGAGCAGTACTTC.

The chain combines TRBV5-1 with TRBJ2-7; D is possibly TRBD2 (5 bases). V was shortened by 1 base and J by 4 bases, with 18 bases between the two germline ends. Germline-derived CDR1 and CDR2 are SGHRS and YFSETQ. The CDR3 runs 16 residues. CDR3: CASSLISGGSVYEQYF. The CDR3 region has the DNA TGCGCCAGCAGCTTGATATCGGGCGGGTCTGTTTACGAGCAGTACTTC.

Only a few counts were recorded for this clonotype. This rearrangement joins TRBV7-9 to TRBJ2-1; 7 bases align to TRBD1. CDR3 length equals 16 residues. Germline CDR1 and CDR2: SEHNR and FQNEAQ (reference sequence). V lost 5 bases and J lost 5; bases outside the gene matches: 12. The CDR3 coding sequence is TGTGCCAGCAGCCAGACCACAGGGGAGAAAAACAATGAGCAGTTCTTC. Protein product: CASSQTTGEKNNEQFF.

The V gene is TRBV12-3 or TRBV12-4, the J gene TRBJ1-5; D is unresolved. Trimming pared 4 bases from V and 1 base from J, leaving 14 bases between. The CDR3 has 16 amino acids. The CDR3 loop is CASSSSKAGSNQPQHF. CDR3 sequence (DNA): TGTGCCAGCAGTTCCTCCAAGGCCGGGAGCAATCAGCCCCAGCATTTT.

The rearrangement uses TRBV29-1 and TRBJ2-7; either TRBD1 or TRBD2 may fit D (5 bases each). There are 13 residues in the CDR3. V was shortened by 5 bases and J by 6 bases, with 17 bases between the two germline ends. Germline V gives CDR1 SQVTM, CDR2 ANQGSEA. CDR3 amino acids: CSVIRPGPFEQYF. The CDR3 nucleotides are TGCAGCGTTATCCGACCGGGACCTTTCGAGCAGTACTTC.

The count of this clonotype is one. The chain couples TRBV4-3 to TRBJ2-3; D assignment may be TRBD1 or TRBD2 (7 bases each). V lost 4 bases, J lost 1 base, and 15 bases lay in between. Per germline, CDR1 LGHNA and CDR2 YSLEER. The CDR3 has 16 amino acids. CDR3 amino acids: CASSLQGGTGTDTQYF. The CDR3 DNA is TGCGCCAGCAGCCTTCAGGGGGGGACTGGCACAGATACGCAGTATTTT.

The CDR3 DNA sequence: TGTGCCAGCAGCTCCAGACAGGGGGGTAGGGGGACCCAGTACTTC. Protein: CASSSRQGGRGTQYF. The chain couples TRBV7-2 to TRBJ2-5, with 9 bases that match TRBD1. The CDR3 totals 15 residues. The junction had 10 bases not matched to a gene; V was cut back by 4 bases and J by 7 bases. Germline CDR1 reads SGHTA; CDR2 reads FQGNSA. Based on the CDR3 plus reference TRBV7-2 and TRBJ2-5, the full variable domain is GAGVSQSPSNKVTEKGKDVELRCDPISGHTALYWYRQSLGQGLEFLIYFQGNSAPDKSGLPSDRFSAERTGGSVSTLTIQRTQQEDSAVYLCASSSRQGGRGTQYFGPGTRLLVL.

The rearrangement links TRBV7-9 to TRBJ2-7; 7 bases map to TRBD1. Trimming removed 5 bases from V and 1 base from J; junction bases left unmatched: 8. CDR1 is SEHNR, CDR2 FQNEAQ, per germline (reference sequence). The CDR3 has 15 residues. CDR3 nucleotides: TGTGCCAGCAGCCCCGACAGGGTGCCGTCCTACGAGCAGTACTTC. It encodes CASSPDRVPSYEQYF.

Here the CDR3 reads CASGAYPGLAWEQYF. CDR3 in DNA: TGTGCCAGCGGTGCATATCCGGGTCTTGCTTGGGAGCAGTACTTC. The rearrangement uses TRBV6-1 and TRBJ2-7, with unresolved D. The V gene's germline CDR1 is MNHNS and CDR2 SASEGT. This CDR3 spans 15 amino acids. V was clipped by 8 bases and J by 7 bases, with 24 bases between them.

V and J are TRBV28 and TRBJ1-5; perhaps TRBD1 as D (6 bases). From germline, CDR1 is MDHEN and CDR2 SYDVKM. The CDR3 has 13 residues. The V end lost 6 bases, the J end lost 7 bases, and 13 bases lay between the germline ends. CDR3: CASSPPTGQPQHF. Written as DNA, the CDR3 is TGTGCCAGCAGCCCACCAACAGGGCAGCCCCAGCATTTT.

The chain uses TRBV20-1 and TRBJ2-7; D is uncertain. The V end lost 0 bases, the J end lost 7 bases, and 10 bases lay between the germline ends. CDR1 and CDR2 (germline): DFQATT, SNEGSKA (reference sequence). This CDR3 has 12 residues. The CDR3 nucleotides read TGCAGTGCTAGAGATGCCCCGTGGGAGCAGTACTTC. It translates to CSARDAPWEQYF.

This clonotype was found a few times. This chain uses TRBV2 with TRBJ1-2, with a weak D call TRBD1 (5 bases). CDR1 is SNHLY, CDR2 FYNNEI, per germline. With 3 bases removed from V and 2 bases from J, the gap between germline ends came to 10 bases. The CDR3 loop spans 14 amino acids. The CDR3 DNA follows: TGTGCCAGCAGTGAGCTCCGGGGCAACTATGGCTACACCTTC. This encodes CASSELRGNYGYTF.

V gene TRBV7-3 combines with J gene TRBJ2-3, with D perhaps matching TRBD1 (6 bases). Germline loops: CDR1 SGHTA, CDR2 FQGTGA. V gave up 4 bases and J gave up 0 bases, with 17 bases separating them. The CDR3 runs 17 residues. The CDR3 reads CASSSQVQGWSTDTQYF. The CDR3 DNA reads TGTGCCAGCAGCTCCCAGGTGCAGGGGTGGAGCACAGATACGCAGTATTTT.

At least ten counts were recorded for this clonotype. The chain joins TRBV7-2 to TRBJ2-5, with a possible D match to TRBD2 (6 bases). The CDR3 extends over 17 amino acids. Looked up from germline, CDR1 is SGHTA and CDR2 is FQGNSA. The ends were cut back, 5 bases at V and 5 bases at J, with 24 bases in the middle. CDR3 in amino acids: CASSQIDGMDAGETQYF. The CDR3 DNA reads TGTGCCAGCAGCCAGATCGATGGGATGGATGCGGGGGAGACCCAGTACTTC.

The chain carries TRBV24-1 and TRBJ2-1; D remains unclear. V was cut by 4 bases and J by 8 bases, with 11 bases left in between. The CDR3 totals 13 residues. Germline-derived CDR1 and CDR2 are KGHDR and SFDVKD. In DNA form, the CDR3 reads TGTGCCACCAGTGACCTCCCTGGGTATGAGCAGTTCTTC. It yields the protein CATSDLPGYEQFF.